There are a few counts of the clone carrying this TCR beta chain. Its antigen is unknown. Autoimmune disease history or systemic immunosuppression was exclusionary. This CDR3 region has 13 residues. After removal of 5 bases from V and 6 bases from J, the junction contained 5 bases not matched to a gene. Per germline, CDR1 SNHLY and CDR2 FYNNEI. Assay used: immunoSEQ multiplex PCR; TCRdb lists only in-frame clones, some missing. The data show some 95,000 clones, around 85% seen once. This specimen belongs to a study of OX40 agonist ivuxolimab in advanced cancers. Study background: Patients took ivuxolimab, an agonistic anti-OX40 (CD134) antibody. Having had anti-PD-1, anti-PD-L1 or anti-CTLA-4 therapy before was allowed, and more than 35% had some. Study results and limitations: Also showing low normalized T-cell clonal expansion were some of the nonresponders.

The chain employs TRBV2 and TRBJ1-2; 8 bases match TRBD1. The sequence came from an adult with an advanced solid tumor such as melanoma, head and neck, liver or kidney cancer. The material sequenced was CD4+ or CD8+ T cells sorted from blood, taken in a trial of the OX40 agonist ivuxolimab. CDR3 sequence: CASSTDRVDGYTF. The CDR3 DNA sequence: TGTGCCAGCAGTACGGACAGGGTAGATGGCTACACCTTC.